The subject of this entry is one TCR beta chain. For each CDR3 protein, TCRdb gives one entry from its re-call of the 5' RACE reads, without DNA. In all, the sample yields about 380,000 distinct CDR3 sequences. The data are from a study of monozygotic twins with inflammatory bowel disease. CDR1 SQVTM and CDR2 ANQGSEA come from the germline V gene. This CDR3 has 14 amino acids. This rearrangement joins TRBV29-1 to TRBJ2-7; TCRdb picks TRBD1, but there is no DNA to check that call. The receptor was isolated from a human donor with ulcerative colitis or Crohn's disease, or a healthy co-twin of an affected twin (not recorded which). Sequencing input: blood. CDR3 residues: CSVVTRRGTYEQYF.